This entry lists 5 T cell receptor beta chains sequenced from one sample in a study of identifying expanded T cells in peripheral blood. Method: immunoSEQ multiplex PCR; TCRdb's copy keeps in-frame clones and lacks some. This table has about 100,000 clones, approximately 89% appearing once. Sequencing was performed on blood. These receptor sequences come from a person aged 18-70 years in good health.

In its sample, this clone was seen once. The chain couples TRBV5-5 to TRBJ2-1; tentatively, D is TRBD1 or TRBD2 (5 bases each). V lost 4 bases and J 6 bases, leaving 20 bases between the germline ends. The CDR3 has 16 residues. Germline CDR1 is SGHKS and CDR2 is YYEKEE (reference sequence). The CDR3 DNA is TGTGCCAGCAGCACTCTGGTGGGCAGGGCGGGCAATGAGCAGTTCTTC. This codes for CASSTLVGRAGNEQFF.

The chain recombines TRBV5-8 with TRBJ1-1; unclear D gene. V lost 5 bases and J lost 1, with 12 bases in between. This CDR3 region has 14 residues. Germline V CDR1 and CDR2: SGHTS, YDEGEE. In DNA form, the CDR3 reads TGTGCCAGCAGTCCGGACCCAGCGAACACTGAAGCTTTCTTT. It yields the protein CASSPDPANTEAFF.

The V gene is TRBV11-3, the J gene TRBJ2-2; D may be TRBD2 (5 bases). With 1 base removed from V and 4 bases from J, the gap between germline ends came to 22 bases. Germline V CDR1 and CDR2: SGHNT, YENEEA. The CDR3 spans 19 residues. DNA for the CDR3: TGTGCCAGCAGCTTAGCCCTGGGTTTGGCGGGCCAACCCACCGGGGAGCTGTTTTTT. Amino acid sequence: CASSLALGLAGQPTGELFF.

V usage is TRBV30 and J usage is TRBJ1-5; 7 nucleotides align to TRBD1. The CDR3 loop spans 14 amino acids. Germline CDR1 reads GTSNPN; CDR2 reads SVGIG (reference sequence). The V gene end was trimmed by 2 bases and the J gene end by 4 bases; junction bases not matched to a gene: 5. The CDR3 sequence: CAWSPGGGNQPQHF. The CDR3 DNA reads TGTGCCTGGAGTCCAGGGGGAGGAAATCAGCCCCAGCATTTT.

This clone has only one observation. V gene TRBV7-9 combines with J gene TRBJ2-7; D remains unclear. Trimming took off 5 bases at V and 4 bases at J, with 15 bases between the two ends. Germline CDR1 reads SEHNR; CDR2 reads FQNEAQ (reference sequence). The CDR3 extends over 14 amino acids. The CDR3 is CASSPYLTGYEQYF. In DNA form, the CDR3 reads TGTGCCAGCAGCCCGTACCTAACCGGATACGAGCAGTACTTC.